The sequence of this T cell receptor (beta chain) was determined in a study of Graves' ophthalmopathy and Graves' hyperthyroidism. Clinicians diagnosed using symptoms, serum thyroxine, TRAb, thyroid ultrasound and orbital computed tomography. RNA transcripts were the source from which TCR beta CDR3 regions were amplified. The library came from an HTBI-primed first-round RT-PCR and a second-round multiplex PCR. Via MiXCR, TCRdb re-called the multiplex PCR reads, giving one row per CDR3 protein. The sample contains hundreds of thousands of distinct CDR3 sequences, roughly 40% of which appear only once. This CDR3 has 11 amino acids. Germline assignment: CDR1 SNHLY and CDR2 FYNNEI.

The V call is TRBV2, the J call TRBJ1-2; D gene unclear. The sequence was obtained from an adult man with Graves' ophthalmopathy. The sample taken for sequencing was peripheral blood. This chain's CDR3 is CVGSDNYGYTF. CDR3 bases: TGTGTCGGCAGTGACAACTATGGCTACACCTTC.